This T cell receptor (beta chain) was identified in a study of shared clonotypes between healthy human individuals. Overall study findings and caveats: The donor pool, a small one, limited the genetic and exposure-history diversity represented. When naive CD4 clonotypes were compared across a few donors, roughly 4.9% were shared. Sampling involved blood alone; tissue repertoires likely differ.

Germline CDR1 reads MNHNS; CDR2 reads SASEGT. V was pared by 3 bases and J by 2 bases, with 5 bases of the junction left unmatched. This CDR3 is built from 16 residues. Sequencing was performed with immunoSEQ multiplex PCR; in TCRdb, only in-frame clones are kept and a portion is missing. Among approximately 2.5 million clones listed, 80% to 95% were seen once. The study drew all its donors from Caucasian adults living in Nashville, Tennessee. A note on this clone: Antigen specificity is unknown.

J is TRBJ2-5 and V is TRBV6-1; 11 nucleotides agree with TRBD2. The TCR originated in a man between 18 and 35 years old in good health. Some clones in this sample may be carry-over from other donors' samples. Sequencing was carried out using naive CD4+ T cells from PBMCs. The subset was: CD45RA+ positively selected. Written as DNA, the CDR3 is TGTGCCAGCAGTGAGGGCCTAGCGGGAGGACAAGAGACCCAGTACTTC. Translating gives CASSEGLAGGQETQYF.